This T cell receptor beta chain comes out of a study of T cell responses to AZD1222 COVID-19 vaccine. Overall study results and limits: The sample set comprised mostly white British donors with more females, and clonal diversity was possibly underestimated. Reports indicate that nearly half of spike-specific TCRs are directed at unmutated variant regions. Two AZD1222 administrations were followed by greater Spike-specific TCR breadth and depth.

Clones were sequenced by immunoSEQ multiplex PCR, and TCRdb holds only the in-frame ones, with some missing. The sample gives approximately 160,000 clones, approximately 94% of which show up once; approximately 4.6% is in the top ten. Pooling of second doses given at about 4 or about 12 weeks was done. Remarks on this clone: Its antigen remains unknown.

V gave up 2 bases and J gave up 6 bases; unmatched junction bases: 7. The length of the CDR3 is 15 residues. Germline CDR1 is SGDLS and CDR2 is YYNGEE. This clonotype was sampled from an adult who received the AZD1222 COVID-19 vaccine. The specimen comprised peripheral blood, sampled 28 days after the second AZD1222 dose. V usage is TRBV9 and J usage is TRBJ2-1; 8 positions agree with TRBD2. The CDR3 nucleotides are TGTGCCAGCAGCGTGGGACTAGGGAAGGCCAATGAGCAGTTCTTC. This translates into CASSVGLGKANEQFF.